Presented here are 6 T cell receptor beta chains from one specimen sequenced in a study of Graves' ophthalmopathy and Graves' hyperthyroidism. Investigators amplified TCR beta CDR3 regions from RNA transcripts. HTBI-primed first-round RT-PCR preceded second-round multiplex PCR. TCRdb called the multiplex PCR reads again in MiXCR, with one record for every CDR3 protein. The sample comprises almost 750,000 distinct CDR3 sequences, approximately 40% of which are singletons, and 44% rests with the top ten. Sequenced: peripheral blood. These receptors originate from an adult man with Graves' ophthalmopathy.

The chain combines TRBV7-3 with TRBJ2-7; D is perhaps TRBD1 (6 bases). The germline V and J ends were trimmed by 5 bases and 0 bases, with 20 bases remaining between them. Germline V CDR1 and CDR2: SGHTA, FQGTGA. The CDR3 runs 17 residues. The CDR3 DNA sequence: TGTGCCAGCAGCCTAAGGGGAATCCGGACAGTCTCCTACGAGCAGTACTTC. Translated: CASSLRGIRTVSYEQYF.

As concerns this clonotype: One end of the junction does not line up with germline, which may come from a read error. This chain uses TRBV7-9 with TRBJ1-2, with D perhaps TRBD1 (6 bases). CDR1 is SEHNR and CDR2 is FQNEAQ in the germline V gene (reference sequence). The CDR3 consists of 15 residues. CDR3 in DNA: TGCGCCAGCAGCTTGGGACCCGGGACAATCCATGGCTACACCTTC. Protein sequence: CASSLGPGTIHGYTF.

This clonotype appeared a few times. Compared with germline, one end of the junction differs, possibly owing to a read error. The chain joins TRBV7-9 to TRBJ1-2; possibly TRBD1 for D (5 bases). The V gene's germline CDR1 is SEHNR and CDR2 FQNEAQ (reference sequence). CDR3 length: 15 residues. The CDR3 spells CASSLGTIRDYGYTF. CDR3 DNA sequence: TGTGCCAGCAGCTTAGGGACAATTAGGGACTACGGCTACACCTTC.

Points on this clonotype: The junction and the germline gene differ at one end; a read error may be behind it. The chain carries TRBV20-1 and TRBJ1-5; possibly TRBD1 for D (5 bases). This CDR3 contains 12 residues. Germline CDR1 reads DFQATT; CDR2 reads SNEGSKA (reference sequence). CDR3 nucleotide sequence: TGCGGTGCTAGAGCCTGGGACCAGCCCCAGCATTTT. Amino acids: CGARAWDQPQHF.

This chain links TRBV7-2 with TRBJ1-5, with 7 bases aligning to TRBD1. The CDR3 spans 16 residues. With V trimmed by 2 bases and J by 0 bases, 4 bases remained unmatched. Germline V gives CDR1 SGHTA, CDR2 FQGNSA. For the CDR3, the DNA is TGTGCCAGCAGCTTAAGGGGACAGAATAGCAATCAGCCCCAGCATTTT. Translating gives CASSLRGQNSNQPQHF.

The chain couples TRBV5-1 to TRBJ1-2, with D possibly TRBD1 on 6 matching bases. The germline gives CDR1 SGHRS, CDR2 YFSETQ. CDR3 length equals 15 residues. Trimming took 1 base from V and 7 from J, leaving 17 bases between them. The CDR3 protein is CASSLTAGDPGGYTF. CDR3 in DNA: TGCGCCAGCAGCTTGACGGCAGGGGATCCGGGTGGCTACACCTTC.